This T cell receptor beta chain was captured in a study of blood T cell repertoires in COVID-19. Overall study: Sites across the United States, Italy and Spain contributed samples from acute and convalescent COVID-19. Nucleic acid was either cDNA or gDNA, and it came from T cells, B-cell-depleted T cells, or PBMCs.

This clone has a single count. Method: immunoSEQ multiplex PCR; TCRdb's copy keeps in-frame clones and lacks some. This sample yields approximately 75,000 clones, of which 65% to 90% are seen a single time; under 6.5% belongs to the top ten. Enrolled during active infection, Seattle patients were then followed longitudinally. Germline assignment: CDR1 WSHSY and CDR2 SAAADI. Trimming took 3 bases from V and 2 from J, leaving 10 bases between them. The CDR3 has 14 residues. Sequencing used peripheral blood. This sequence joins TRBV10-2 and TRBJ1-2; no definite D call. This clonotype was sampled from a man older than 75 with COVID-19, enrolled during active disease. The DNA of the CDR3 is TGCGCCAGCAGTGAACAGCTTTCCAACTATGGCTACACCTTC. It translates to CASSEQLSNYGYTF.